This TCR beta chain was sequenced during a study of blood T cell repertoires in COVID-19. Across the study: The samples span acute and convalescent COVID-19 from the United States, Italy and Spain.

Original analysis: Reference gene primers were amplified, and this amplification served to estimate nucleated cell counts. Method: immunoSEQ multiplex PCR; TCRdb's copy keeps in-frame clones and lacks some. V and J calls and clone size come straight from that table; D and trimming were deduced from the DNA. The sample consists of about 200,000 clones, approximately 92% of them appearing once. The CDR3 has 13 residues. V lost 7 bases and J lost 8, with 16 bases in between. The V gene's germline CDR1 is ENHRY and CDR2 SYGVKD. The chain couples TRBV10-3 to TRBJ2-3; no reliable D call. The sequenced sample was PBMCs or T cells enriched from blood (not recorded which). This clonotype was sampled from a woman aged 40 to 50 with acute COVID-19. The CDR3 DNA is TGTGCCATCAACGAGCTTCTAGGCGGTACGCAGTATTTT. It encodes CAINELLGGTQYF.